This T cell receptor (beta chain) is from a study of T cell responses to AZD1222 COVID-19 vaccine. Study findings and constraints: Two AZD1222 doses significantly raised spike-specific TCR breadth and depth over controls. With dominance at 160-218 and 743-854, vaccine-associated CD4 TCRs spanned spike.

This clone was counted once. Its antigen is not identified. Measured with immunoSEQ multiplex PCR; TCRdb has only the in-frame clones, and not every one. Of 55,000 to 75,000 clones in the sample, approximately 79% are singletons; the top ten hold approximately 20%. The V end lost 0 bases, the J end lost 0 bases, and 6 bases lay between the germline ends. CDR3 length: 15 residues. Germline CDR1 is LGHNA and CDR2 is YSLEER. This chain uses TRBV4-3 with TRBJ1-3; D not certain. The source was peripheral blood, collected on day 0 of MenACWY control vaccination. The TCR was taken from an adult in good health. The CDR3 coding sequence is TGCGCCAGCAGCCAAGAGTTAGGCTCTGGAAACACCATATATTTT. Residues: CASSQELGSGNTIYF.